The 9 T cell receptor beta chains below were found in one sample sequenced in a study of T cells of healthy individuals. TCRdb called the 5' RACE reads again in MiXCR, with one record for every CDR3 protein. The data show under 70,000 distinct CDR3 sequences, with about 15% seen just once and roughly a sixth held by the top ten. The origin of the receptors is a human donor in good health.

This clonotype was recorded a few times. The rearrangement uses TRBV29-1 and TRBJ2-1; D is possibly TRBD2 (6 bases). The V end lost 6 bases, the J end lost 8 bases, and 14 bases lay between the germline ends. The CDR3 runs 12 residues. Germline V gene data show CDR1 as SQVTM and CDR2 as ANQGSEA. The CDR3 region has the DNA TGCAGCGTCCTGACTAGTTATGATGAGCAGTTCTTC. Its protein is CSVLTSYDEQFF.

This clonotype showed up just a few times. The chain couples TRBV6-4 to TRBJ2-1, with TRBD2 identical over 12 bases. Germline lookup yields CDR1 MRHNA and CDR2 SNTAGT. Trimming at V came to 0 bases and at J to 4 bases, leaving 4 bases not matched to a gene. This CDR3 comprises 17 residues. CDR3 in DNA: TGTGCCAGCAGTGACTCGCCGACTAGCGGGGGTTACAATGAGCAGTTCTTC. This gives the protein CASSDSPTSGGYNEQFF.

The chain combines TRBV21-1 with TRBJ1-1. TRBV21-1 is a listed pseudogene. The CDR3 runs 12 residues. CDR3 region: CASSKARREAFF. The CDR3 DNA sequence: TGTGCCAGCAGCAAAGCGCGCCGTGAAGCTTTCTTT.

In this sample, this clonotype turned up many times. The rearrangement uses TRBV20-1 and TRBJ1-4, with TRBD1 as a possible D gene (5 bases). The germline CDR1 and CDR2 sequences are DFQATT and SNEGSKA (reference sequence). This CDR3 has 17 amino acids. V was trimmed by 0 bases and J by 0 bases, leaving 14 bases between them. The CDR3 nucleotides are TGCAGTGCTAGAGATCTTCCAGGGACGGCAACTAATGAAAAACTGTTTTTT. Its protein is CSARDLPGTATNEKLFF.

The chain is built from TRBV29-1 and TRBJ2-7; 9 bases fit TRBD1. From germline, CDR1 is SQVTM and CDR2 ANQGSEA. This CDR3 region has 12 residues. The V segment lost 6 bases and the J segment 6 bases; nucleotides outside the gene matches: 6. CDR3 loop: CSVKGQGSEQYF. As DNA, the CDR3 is TGCAGCGTAAAGGGACAGGGCTCCGAGCAGTACTTC.

The chain joins TRBV4-3 to TRBJ1-2; TRBD1 might be the D (5 bases). This CDR3 has 18 amino acids. V lost 1 base, J lost 5 bases, and 23 bases lay in between. CDR1 is LGHNA and CDR2 is YSLEER in the germline V gene. This CDR3 reads CASSQVIPLTAGGYGYTF. DNA of the CDR3: TGCGCCAGCAGCCAAGTAATACCCCTGACAGCCGGTGGGTATGGCTACACCTTC.

This clonotype turned up a few times. The chain recombines TRBV7-9 with TRBJ1-1, with 9 bases aligning to TRBD1. Germline CDR1 and CDR2: SEHNR and FQNEAQ (reference sequence). This CDR3 has 15 amino acids. V gave up 5 bases and J gave up 0 bases; unmatched junction bases: 4. The CDR3 nucleotides read TGTGCCAGCAGCGCCGGACAGGGGTTGAACACTGAAGCTTTCTTT. Translated, it gives CASSAGQGLNTEAFF.

This clonotype came up many times. The chain links TRBV5-4 to TRBJ1-5; 8 bases are a match to TRBD1. This CDR3 has 15 amino acids. Germline-derived CDR1 and CDR2 are SGHNT and YYREEE (reference sequence). V dropped 4 bases and J dropped 4; count of bases not matched to a gene: 7. CDR3 protein: CASSGGTGLNQPQHF. The DNA for the CDR3 is TGTGCCAGCAGCGGAGGGACAGGTCTTAATCAGCCCCAGCATTTT.

At least ten counts were recorded for this clonotype. The genes are TRBV4-1 and TRBJ2-3; no clear D. V was cut by 4 bases and J by 6 bases, with 8 bases left in between. The CDR3 contains 12 residues. Germline CDR1 reads MGHRA; CDR2 reads YSYEKL. The CDR3 nucleotides are TGCGCCAGCAGCCTACCCTTGGATACGCAGTATTTT. It encodes CASSLPLDTQYF.